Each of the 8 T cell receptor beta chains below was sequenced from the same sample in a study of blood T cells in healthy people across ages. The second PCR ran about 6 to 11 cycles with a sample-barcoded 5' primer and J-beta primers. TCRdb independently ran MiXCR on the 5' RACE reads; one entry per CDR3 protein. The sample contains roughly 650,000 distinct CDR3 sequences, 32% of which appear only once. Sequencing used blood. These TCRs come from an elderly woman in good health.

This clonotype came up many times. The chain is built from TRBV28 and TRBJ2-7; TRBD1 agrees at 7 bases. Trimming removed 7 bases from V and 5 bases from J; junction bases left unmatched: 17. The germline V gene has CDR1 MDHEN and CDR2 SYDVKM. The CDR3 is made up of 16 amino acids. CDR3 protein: CASTKSLPGQRDEQYF. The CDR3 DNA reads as TGTGCCAGCACCAAGTCTCTTCCGGGACAGAGAGACGAGCAGTACTTC.

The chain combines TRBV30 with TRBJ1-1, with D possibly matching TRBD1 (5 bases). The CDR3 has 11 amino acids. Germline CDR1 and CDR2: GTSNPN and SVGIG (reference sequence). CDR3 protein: CATAPETEAFF. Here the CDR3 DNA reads TGTGCGACAGCCCCGGAGACTGAAGCTTTCTTT. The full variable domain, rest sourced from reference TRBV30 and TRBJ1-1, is SQTIHQWPATLVQPVGSPLSLECTVEGTSNPNLYWYRQAAGRGLQLLFYSVGIGQISSEVPQNLSASRPQDRQFILSSKKLLLSDSGFYLCATAPETEAFFGQGTRLTVV.

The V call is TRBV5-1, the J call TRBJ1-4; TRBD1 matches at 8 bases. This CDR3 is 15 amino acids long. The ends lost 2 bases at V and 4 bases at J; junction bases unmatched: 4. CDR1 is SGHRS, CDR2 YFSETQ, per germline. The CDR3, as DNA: TGCGCCAGCAGCTTAGGACAGGGATATAATGAAAAACTGTTTTTT. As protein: CASSLGQGYNEKLFF.

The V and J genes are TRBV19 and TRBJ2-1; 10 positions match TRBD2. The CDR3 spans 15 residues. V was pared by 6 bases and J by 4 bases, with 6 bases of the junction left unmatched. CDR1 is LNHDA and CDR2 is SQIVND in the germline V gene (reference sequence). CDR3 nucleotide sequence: TGTGCCAGTAGGCGTAGCGGGGGGTCATACAATGAGCAGTTCTTC. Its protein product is CASRRSGGSYNEQFF.

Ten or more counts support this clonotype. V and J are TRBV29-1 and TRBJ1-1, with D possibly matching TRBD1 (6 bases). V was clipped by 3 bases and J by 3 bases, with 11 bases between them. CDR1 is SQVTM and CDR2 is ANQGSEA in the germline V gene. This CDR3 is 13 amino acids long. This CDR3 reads CSVDGQGYTEAFF. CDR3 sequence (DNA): TGCAGCGTTGATGGGCAGGGGTACACTGAAGCTTTCTTT.

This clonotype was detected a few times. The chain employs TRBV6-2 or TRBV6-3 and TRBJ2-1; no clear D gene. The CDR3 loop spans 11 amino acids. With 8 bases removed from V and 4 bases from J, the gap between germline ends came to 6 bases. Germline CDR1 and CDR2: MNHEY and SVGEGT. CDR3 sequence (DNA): TGTGCCAGCGGGGATTACAATGAGCAGTTCTTC. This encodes CASGDYNEQFF.

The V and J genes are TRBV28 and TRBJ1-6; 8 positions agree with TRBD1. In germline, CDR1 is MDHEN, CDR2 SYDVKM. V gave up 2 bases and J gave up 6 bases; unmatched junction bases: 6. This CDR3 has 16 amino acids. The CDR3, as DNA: TGTGCCAGCAGTTTAAGGGCAGGGGGCTCTAATTCACCCCTCCACTTT. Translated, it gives CASSLRAGGSNSPLHF.

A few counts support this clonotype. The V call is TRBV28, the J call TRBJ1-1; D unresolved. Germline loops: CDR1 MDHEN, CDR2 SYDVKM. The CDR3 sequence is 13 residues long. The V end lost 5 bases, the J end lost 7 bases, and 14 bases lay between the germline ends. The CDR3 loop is CASSLPSFLEAFF. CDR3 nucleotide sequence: TGTGCCAGCAGTCTCCCCAGCTTCCTTGAAGCTTTCTTT.